This is a list of T cell receptor beta chains from one sample in a study of spatial heterogeneity in lung cancer. One entry per CDR3 protein results from TCRdb running MiXCR on the 5' RACE reads. The data hold about 78,000 distinct CDR3 sequences, with approximately 8.1% observed a single time. Sequenced material: PBMCs, taken at surgery. The receptors here all came from a male donor with early-stage non-small cell lung cancer. Both conserved end residues are part of each CDR3. Fields, in order: D gene, clone size, J gene, V gene, CDR3 DNA, CDR3 protein. A D gene is named only where the DNA matches it firmly. Clone size is not always given. Where it is, it says once, few, many or a class for expanded clones.

D gene: NA; clone size: NA; J gene: TRBJ2-7; V gene: TRBV11-2; CDR3 DNA: TGTGCCAGCAGCTTCGGGAAAGACGAGCAGTACTTC; CDR3 protein: CASSFGKDEQYF
D gene: TRBD1; clone size: many; J gene: TRBJ1-5; V gene: TRBV4-1; CDR3 DNA: TGCGCCAGCAGCCGGATTGCAGGCAGGGGGCCACAGCCCCAGCATTTT; CDR3 protein: CASSRIAGRGPQPQHF
D gene: NA; clone size: few; J gene: TRBJ2-2; V gene: TRBV10-3; CDR3 DNA: TGTGCCATCAGTGAGTCGCCTGCCTTAGGCGGGACCGCGAACACCGGGGAGCTGTTTTTT; CDR3 protein: CAISESPALGGTANTGELFF
D gene: NA; clone size: NA; J gene: TRBJ2-6; V gene: TRBV20-1; CDR3 DNA: TGCAGTGCTAGTAGGGGTACTGGGGCCAACGTCCTGACTTTC; CDR3 protein: CSASRGTGANVLTF
D gene: NA; clone size: many; J gene: TRBJ2-2; V gene: TRBV5-5; CDR3 DNA: TGTGCCAGTCTCCTAGGGGGACTTCCCACCGGGGAGCTGTTTTTT; CDR3 protein: CASLLGGLPTGELFF
D gene: NA; clone size: few; J gene: TRBJ1-6; V gene: TRBV18; CDR3 DNA: TGTGCCAGCTCACCCTTTGGGGATTCACCCCTCCACTTT; CDR3 protein: CASSPFGDSPLHF
D gene: TRBD1; clone size: few; J gene: TRBJ1-1; V gene: TRBV18; CDR3 DNA: TGTGCCAGCTCACCGATCGGACAGGGGGCGGGGAACACTGAAGCTTTCTTT; CDR3 protein: CASSPIGQGAGNTEAFF
D gene: TRBD1; clone size: many; J gene: TRBJ1-5; V gene: TRBV6-2/TRBV6-3; CDR3 DNA: TGTGCAACCATGGACAGGGGAGACCAGCCCCAGCATTTT; CDR3 protein: CATMDRGDQPQHF
D gene: NA; clone size: many; J gene: TRBJ1-1; V gene: TRBV7-9; CDR3 DNA: TGTGCCAGCAGCCCTGTTGGATCGGCTGAAGCTTTCTTT; CDR3 protein: CASSPVGSAEAFF
D gene: TRBD1; clone size: many; J gene: TRBJ2-1; V gene: TRBV2; CDR3 DNA: TGTGCCAGCAGTAAACTGATCGACAGGGTTCAATACAATGAGCAGTTCTTC; CDR3 protein: CASSKLIDRVQYNEQFF
D gene: NA; clone size: many; J gene: TRBJ2-7; V gene: TRBV9; CDR3 DNA: TGTGCCAGCAGCGGAGACCGGTTCTACGAGCAGTACTTC; CDR3 protein: CASSGDRFYEQYF
D gene: NA; clone size: NA; J gene: TRBJ1-5; V gene: TRBV11-3; CDR3 DNA: TGTGCCAGCAGCCTAGGACCTGGGGGCAATCAGCCCCAGCATTTT; CDR3 protein: CASSLGPGGNQPQHF
D gene: NA; clone size: NA; J gene: TRBJ1-3; V gene: TRBV30; CDR3 DNA: TGTGCCTGGAGGCCCAGCAGGTTCTCTGGAAACACCATATATTTT; CDR3 protein: CAWRPSRFSGNTIYF
D gene: TRBD2; clone size: many; J gene: TRBJ2-1; V gene: TRBV14; CDR3 DNA: TGTGCCAGCAGCCTTAGCGGGAGCCCCTACAATGAGCAGTTCTTC; CDR3 protein: CASSLSGSPYNEQFF
D gene: TRBD2; clone size: NA; J gene: TRBJ2-1; V gene: TRBV12-3/TRBV12-4; CDR3 DNA: TGTGCCAGCAGTCGGGGACTAGCGGGAGTACGCAGATACAATGAGCAGTTCTTC; CDR3 protein: CASSRGLAGVRRYNEQFF
D gene: NA; clone size: many; J gene: TRBJ1-1; V gene: TRBV25-1; CDR3 DNA: TGTGCCAGCAGTGAATCAGTTGGTACTGGAGACAGGAACACTGAAGCTTTCTTT; CDR3 protein: CASSESVGTGDRNTEAFF
D gene: TRBD2; clone size: many; J gene: TRBJ2-5; V gene: TRBV5-5; CDR3 DNA: TGTGCCAGCAGCTTGGTTACCGGACTAGCAGAGACCCAGTACTTC; CDR3 protein: CASSLVTGLAETQYF
D gene: NA; clone size: NA; J gene: TRBJ1-2; V gene: TRBV12-3/TRBV12-4; CDR3 DNA: TGTGCCAGCAGTTTAGAAGTGAGATATGGCTACACCTTC; CDR3 protein: CASSLEVRYGYTF
D gene: TRBD1; clone size: many; J gene: TRBJ1-1; V gene: TRBV2; CDR3 DNA: TGTGCCAGCATTCCGGACAGGGGAGCTGAAGCTTTCTTT; CDR3 protein: CASIPDRGAEAFF
D gene: TRBD2; clone size: many; J gene: TRBJ2-5; V gene: TRBV29-1; CDR3 DNA: TGCAGCATAACTGGCCCGGGGGGGCAAGAGACCCAGTACTTC; CDR3 protein: CSITGPGGQETQYF
D gene: TRBD1; clone size: many; J gene: TRBJ1-5; V gene: TRBV19; CDR3 DNA: TGTGCCAGTTCTACAGGGGGCAGAGGGACCCAGCATTTT; CDR3 protein: CASSTGGRGTQHF
D gene: NA; clone size: many; J gene: TRBJ2-5; V gene: TRBV20-1; CDR3 DNA: TGCAGTGCTAGATTCGGGGGCGGTATCGAGACCCAGTACTTC; CDR3 protein: CSARFGGGIETQYF
D gene: NA; clone size: many; J gene: TRBJ1-1; V gene: TRBV20-1; CDR3 DNA: TGCAGTGTCCAGGGGACTGAAGCTTTCTTT; CDR3 protein: CSVQGTEAFF
D gene: NA; clone size: NA; J gene: TRBJ2-3; V gene: TRBV4-3; CDR3 DNA: TGCGCCAGCAGCCAAGTTCTAGCCCCTTCCTCCACAGATACGCAGTATTTT; CDR3 protein: CASSQVLAPSSTDTQYF
D gene: NA; clone size: NA; J gene: TRBJ2-1; V gene: TRBV11-3; CDR3 DNA: TGTGCCAGCAGCCCTAGGCTGGGGATCGGGTCCTACAATGAGCAGTTCTTC; CDR3 protein: CASSPRLGIGSYNEQFF
D gene: NA; clone size: many; J gene: TRBJ2-5; V gene: TRBV9; CDR3 DNA: TGTGCCAGCAGCCCATCCCCAGGACCCAGTTTGAGTGGTGACCAGTACTTC; CDR3 protein: CASSPSPGPSLSGDQYF
D gene: NA; clone size: many; J gene: TRBJ2-6; V gene: TRBV3-1; CDR3 DNA: TGTGCCAGCAGTCGACCTCAGGACAGAATCTCTGGGGCCAACGTCCTGACTTTC; CDR3 protein: CASSRPQDRISGANVLTF
D gene: TRBD1; clone size: few; J gene: TRBJ2-5; V gene: TRBV29-1; CDR3 DNA: TGCAGCGCCGGTGGACCTCAAACAGGGGACGGGACCCAGTACTTC; CDR3 protein: CSAGGPQTGDGTQYF
D gene: NA; clone size: many; J gene: TRBJ2-5; V gene: TRBV4-1; CDR3 DNA: TGCGCCAGCAGCCAAGACGACAGGCAAGAGACCCAGTACTTC; CDR3 protein: CASSQDDRQETQYF
D gene: TRBD2; clone size: few; J gene: TRBJ2-3; V gene: TRBV3-1; CDR3 DNA: TGTGCCAGCAGCCGTTGGACTAGCGGGATCACAGATACGCAGTATTTT; CDR3 protein: CASSRWTSGITDTQYF
D gene: TRBD1; clone size: many; J gene: TRBJ2-2; V gene: TRBV28; CDR3 DNA: TGTGCCAGCAGTCCTGACAGGGGTGGGCTGTTTTTT; CDR3 protein: CASSPDRGGLFF
D gene: NA; clone size: few; J gene: TRBJ2-7; V gene: TRBV11-2; CDR3 DNA: TGTGCCAGCAGCACTGGACAGTCTGAAAAGCAGTACTTC; CDR3 protein: CASSTGQSEKQYF
D gene: NA; clone size: few; J gene: TRBJ2-3; V gene: TRBV7-9; CDR3 DNA: TGTGCCAGCAGCACAGGGACAGATACGCAGTATTTT; CDR3 protein: CASSTGTDTQYF
D gene: TRBD2; clone size: many; J gene: TRBJ2-1; V gene: TRBV20-1; CDR3 DNA: TGCAGTGCTAATATAGCGGGAGGTAGTTATGAGCAGTTCTTC; CDR3 protein: CSANIAGGSYEQFF
D gene: TRBD1; clone size: many; J gene: TRBJ1-2; V gene: TRBV6-2/TRBV6-3; CDR3 DNA: TGTGCCAGCAGGATCGGGACAGGGAGAGGCTACACCTTC; CDR3 protein: CASRIGTGRGYTF
D gene: NA; clone size: many; J gene: TRBJ2-1; V gene: TRBV13; CDR3 DNA: TGTGCCAGCAGCTCTTACTTCGATAATGAGCAGTTCTTC; CDR3 protein: CASSSYFDNEQFF
D gene: TRBD1; clone size: NA; J gene: TRBJ1-1; V gene: TRBV5-1; CDR3 DNA: TGCGCCAGCAGCGGTAGGACAGGGGGCTCGGGTGAAGCTTTCTTT; CDR3 protein: CASSGRTGGSGEAFF
D gene: NA; clone size: few; J gene: TRBJ2-1; V gene: TRBV2; CDR3 DNA: TGTGCCAGCACTGAAGGGCTAAGCTCCTACAATGAGCAGTTCTTC; CDR3 protein: CASTEGLSSYNEQFF
D gene: NA; clone size: few; J gene: TRBJ1-1; V gene: TRBV20-1; CDR3 DNA: TGCAGTGCTAGATATTCCGGGAACACTGAAGCTTTCTTT; CDR3 protein: CSARYSGNTEAFF
D gene: NA; clone size: many; J gene: TRBJ1-2; V gene: TRBV5-6; CDR3 DNA: TGTGCCAGCAGCCTATTCGGATTATGGACCGGCTACACCTTC; CDR3 protein: CASSLFGLWTGYTF
D gene: NA; clone size: many; J gene: TRBJ1-3; V gene: TRBV14; CDR3 DNA: TGTGCCAGCAGCCAACTTACGGGGGCGCGGGGAAACACCATATATTTT; CDR3 protein: CASSQLTGARGNTIYF
D gene: TRBD1; clone size: NA; J gene: TRBJ1-5; V gene: TRBV9; CDR3 DNA: TGTGCCAGCAGCACCCGGGACAGTCCTAATCAGCCCCAGCATTTT; CDR3 protein: CASSTRDSPNQPQHF
D gene: NA; clone size: many; J gene: TRBJ2-2; V gene: TRBV19; CDR3 DNA: TGTGCCAGTGAAATGGCGGAGACTGGAGCCGGGGAGCTGTTTTTT; CDR3 protein: CASEMAETGAGELFF
D gene: TRBD2; clone size: many; J gene: TRBJ2-3; V gene: TRBV4-1; CDR3 DNA: TGCGCCAGCAGCCAGGGGGGACTAGCGGGAGGAGGGGCAGATACGCAGTATTTT; CDR3 protein: CASSQGGLAGGGADTQYF
D gene: TRBD1; clone size: many; J gene: TRBJ1-2; V gene: TRBV19; CDR3 DNA: TGTGCCAGTGGAACCACGACAGGGCCCTATGGAGGCTACACCTTC; CDR3 protein: CASGTTTGPYGGYTF
D gene: TRBD2; clone size: few; J gene: TRBJ2-7; V gene: TRBV27; CDR3 DNA: TGTGCCAGCCGCCAATGGGCTAGCGGGCCGAGCTCCTACGAGCAGTACTTC; CDR3 protein: CASRQWASGPSSYEQYF
D gene: NA; clone size: NA; J gene: TRBJ1-5; V gene: TRBV3-1; CDR3 DNA: TGTGCCAGCAGCACGGCTAACGGGAATCAGCCCCAGCATTTT; CDR3 protein: CASSTANGNQPQHF
D gene: NA; clone size: many; J gene: TRBJ1-2; V gene: TRBV6-5; CDR3 DNA: TGTGCCAGCAGCAACCAGAGACAAAGCTATGGCTACACCTTC; CDR3 protein: CASSNQRQSYGYTF
D gene: NA; clone size: many; J gene: TRBJ2-7; V gene: TRBV2; CDR3 DNA: TGTGCCAGCAGTCTGGGACTGAGGGACTACGAGCAGTACTTC; CDR3 protein: CASSLGLRDYEQYF
D gene: NA; clone size: NA; J gene: TRBJ1-5; V gene: TRBV20-1; CDR3 DNA: TGCAGTGCTAGAGGGGGGGAAGGACAGCCCCAGCATTTT; CDR3 protein: CSARGGEGQPQHF
D gene: NA; clone size: NA; J gene: TRBJ2-6; V gene: TRBV12-3/TRBV12-4; CDR3 DNA: TGTGCCAGCAATTTCGGGGGCGCAGCCAACGTCCTGACTTTC; CDR3 protein: CASNFGGAANVLTF
D gene: TRBD1; clone size: many; J gene: TRBJ2-7; V gene: TRBV4-1; CDR3 DNA: TGCGCCAGCAGCCAACCATCCTCCGGGACAGAATACGAGCAGTACTTC; CDR3 protein: CASSQPSSGTEYEQYF
D gene: TRBD2; clone size: many; J gene: TRBJ2-1; V gene: TRBV20-1; CDR3 DNA: TGCAGTGCTAGAGCTCCGGGACTAGCGGATTACAATGAGCAGTTCTTC; CDR3 protein: CSARAPGLADYNEQFF
D gene: TRBD1; clone size: many; J gene: TRBJ2-7; V gene: TRBV5-1; CDR3 DNA: TGCGCCAGCAGCGGGACAGCGAACTCCTACGAGCAGTACTTC; CDR3 protein: CASSGTANSYEQYF
D gene: TRBD1; clone size: few; J gene: TRBJ2-6; V gene: TRBV5-1; CDR3 DNA: TGCGCCAGCAGCTTGAGACAGGGAGAAGTCTACAACGTCCTGACTTTC; CDR3 protein: CASSLRQGEVYNVLTF
D gene: NA; clone size: few; J gene: TRBJ2-1; V gene: TRBV27; CDR3 DNA: TGTGCCAGCAGTTCAGTTCAGGGGCGCGACAATGAGCAGTTCTTC; CDR3 protein: CASSSVQGRDNEQFF
D gene: TRBD1; clone size: NA; J gene: TRBJ1-1; V gene: TRBV12-3/TRBV12-4; CDR3 DNA: TGTGCCAGCAGTCCGGACAGGGGAGGCACTGAAGCTTTCTTT; CDR3 protein: CASSPDRGGTEAFF